Listed below are T cell receptor beta chains from one sample, sequenced in a study of radiotherapy plus CTLA-4 blockade in lung cancer. Libraries were prepared by immunoSEQ multiplex PCR; TCRdb keeps only in-frame clonotypes and omits some of them. The sample holds some 70,000 clones, 70% to 85% seen once. The input for sequencing was peripheral blood, taken from a patient treated with radiotherapy plus ipilimumab. These receptors came from a human donor with non-small cell lung cancer who had a complete response to radiotherapy plus ipilimumab. The CDR3 runs from the conserved cysteine through the conserved F or W. The D gene is left open where the match is weak. The size entry is marked missing in some rows and otherwise reads once, few, many or a size class.

j_gene: TRBJ1-3
v_gene: TRBV30
abundance: .
d_gene: TRBD1
CDR3nt: TGTGCCTGGAGACAGGGGGCCTCTGGAAACACCATATATTTT
CDR3aa: CAWRQGASGNTIYF

j_gene: TRBJ1-3
v_gene: TRBV9
abundance: .
d_gene: .
CDR3nt: TGTGCCAGCAGCTATTCTTGGGGGGGATCTGGAAACACCATATATTTT
CDR3aa: CASSYSWGGSGNTIYF

j_gene: TRBJ2-3
v_gene: TRBV5-1
abundance: .
d_gene: TRBD2
CDR3nt: TGCGCCAGCAGCAAGGGACTAGCGGGAGATAGGGATACGCAGTATTTT
CDR3aa: CASSKGLAGDRDTQYF

j_gene: TRBJ1-4
v_gene: TRBV9
abundance: .
d_gene: TRBD1
CDR3nt: TGTGCCAGCAGCGTAGTACCCGCGGGGACAGGGACTAATGAAAAACTGTTTTTT
CDR3aa: CASSVVPAGTGTNEKLFF

j_gene: TRBJ1-5
v_gene: TRBV6-1
abundance: .
d_gene: .
CDR3nt: TGTGCCAGCAGTGAATTATGGGCCCCGAACAGATCCAATCAGCCCCAGCATTTT
CDR3aa: CASSELWAPNRSNQPQHF

j_gene: TRBJ2-1
v_gene: TRBV11-3
abundance: .
d_gene: .
CDR3nt: TGTGCCAGCAGCTTAGATTCAGGGGACTCCAACAATGAGCAGTTCTTC
CDR3aa: CASSLDSGDSNNEQFF

j_gene: TRBJ2-3
v_gene: TRBV6-1
abundance: .
d_gene: TRBD2
CDR3nt: TGTGCCAGCAGTTTAGCGGGAACCACAGATACGCAGTATTTT
CDR3aa: CASSLAGTTDTQYF

j_gene: TRBJ2-2
v_gene: TRBV7-7
abundance: .
d_gene: .
CDR3nt: TGTGCTAGCAGCTTAGAGAAGTCGGGCACCGGGGAGCTGTTTTTT
CDR3aa: CASSLEKSGTGELFF

j_gene: TRBJ2-1
v_gene: TRBV19
abundance: .
d_gene: TRBD2
CDR3nt: TGTGCCAGTAGTTTAGCGGGGGCCCCATACAATGAGCAGTTCTTC
CDR3aa: CASSLAGAPYNEQFF

j_gene: TRBJ2-5
v_gene: TRBV6-6
abundance: once
d_gene: .
CDR3nt: TGTGCCAGCAGTTCCCAAGAGACCCAGTACTTC
CDR3aa: CASSSQETQYF

j_gene: TRBJ1-1
v_gene: TRBV29-1
abundance: .
d_gene: .
CDR3nt: TGCAGCGTTGAAGGAACAGTCGTAGAAGCTTTCTTT
CDR3aa: CSVEGTVVEAFF

j_gene: TRBJ1-3
v_gene: TRBV6-5
abundance: .
d_gene: .
CDR3nt: TGTGCCAGCAGTTCATGGAGCTCTGGAAACACCATATATTTT
CDR3aa: CASSSWSSGNTIYF

j_gene: TRBJ2-2
v_gene: TRBV4-1
abundance: few
d_gene: .
CDR3nt: TGCGCCAGCAGCCCCCGGACCATCGCCGGGGAGCTGTTTTTT
CDR3aa: CASSPRTIAGELFF

j_gene: TRBJ2-7
v_gene: TRBV5-4
abundance: .
d_gene: .
CDR3nt: TGTGCCAGCAGCGTGGACTTATCCCGCTACGAGCAGTACTTC
CDR3aa: CASSVDLSRYEQYF